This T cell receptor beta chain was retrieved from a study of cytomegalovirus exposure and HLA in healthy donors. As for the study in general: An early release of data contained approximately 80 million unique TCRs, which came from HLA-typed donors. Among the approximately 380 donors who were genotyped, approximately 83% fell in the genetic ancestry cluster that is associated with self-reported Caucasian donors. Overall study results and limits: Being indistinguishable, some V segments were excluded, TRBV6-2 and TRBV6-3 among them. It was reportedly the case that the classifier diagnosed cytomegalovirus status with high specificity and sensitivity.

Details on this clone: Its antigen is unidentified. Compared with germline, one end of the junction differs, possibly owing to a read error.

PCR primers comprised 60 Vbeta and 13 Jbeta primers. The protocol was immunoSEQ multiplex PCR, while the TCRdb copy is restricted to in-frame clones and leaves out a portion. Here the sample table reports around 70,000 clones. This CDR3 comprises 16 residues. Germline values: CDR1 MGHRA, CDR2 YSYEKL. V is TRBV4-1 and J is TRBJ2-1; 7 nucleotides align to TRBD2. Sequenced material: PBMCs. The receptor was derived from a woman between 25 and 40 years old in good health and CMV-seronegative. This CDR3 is CASSLSGASSDNEQFF. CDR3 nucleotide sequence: TGCGCCAGCAGCCTCAGCGGGGCGAGCTCCGACAATGAGCAGTTCTTC.